Listed below are T cell receptor beta chains from one sample, sequenced in a study of response to subunit inactivated influenza vaccine. TCRdb analysed the RT-PCR reads with MiXCR anew, one entry per CDR3 protein. Of more than 450,000 distinct CDR3 sequences listed, approximately 11% were seen once; the top ten hold approximately 11%. In addition, the sample was reused for a study of T cells expressing NK-cell markers.

Specimen: PBMCs from blood, collected on the day of vaccination. These receptor sequences come from a man between 50 and 59 years old who received an inactivated influenza vaccine. CDR3s include the opening cysteine and the closing phenylalanine or tryptophan. The order of the fields is clone size, V gene, CDR3 length, D gene, J gene, CDR3 protein, CDR3 DNA. D genes are given only for firm matches. Size tells how often a clone was seen (once, few, many) or the class of an expanded clone, and some rows leave it out.

clone_size: many; v_call: TRBV10-3; cdr3_length: 17; d_call: NA; j_call: TRBJ2-3; cdr3_aa: CAISESGKAGGTDTQYF; cdr3_nt: TGTGCCATCAGTGAGTCGGGGAAGGCCGGGGGCACAGATACGCAGTATTTT
clone_size: few; v_call: TRBV7-2; cdr3_length: 14; d_call: NA; j_call: TRBJ2-5; cdr3_aa: CASSEPGREETQYF; cdr3_nt: TGTGCCAGCAGCGAGCCGGGCAGGGAAGAGACCCAGTACTTC
clone_size: few; v_call: TRBV7-2; cdr3_length: 15; d_call: NA; j_call: TRBJ2-5; cdr3_aa: CASSQGGYRYEAQYF; cdr3_nt: TGTGCCAGCAGCCAAGGGGGATATCGGTATGAGGCCCAGTACTTC
clone_size: NA; v_call: TRBV4-2; cdr3_length: 17; d_call: TRBD2; j_call: TRBJ2-1; cdr3_aa: CASSQGTSGELYNEQFF; cdr3_nt: TGTGCCAGCAGCCAAGGGACTAGCGGGGAGCTCTACAATGAGCAGTTCTTC
clone_size: once; v_call: TRBV18; cdr3_length: 14; d_call: NA; j_call: TRBJ2-6; cdr3_aa: CASSKDAGANVLTF; cdr3_nt: TGTGCCAGCTCAAAAGATGCCGGGGCCAACGTCCTGACTTTC
clone_size: few; v_call: TRBV12-3/TRBV12-4; cdr3_length: 13; d_call: NA; j_call: TRBJ1-1; cdr3_aa: CASSLVMGTEAFF; cdr3_nt: NA
clone_size: many; v_call: TRBV20-1; cdr3_length: 13; d_call: NA; j_call: TRBJ1-5; cdr3_aa: CSVSSVSNQPQHF; cdr3_nt: TGCAGTGTCAGCTCCGTTTCTAATCAGCCCCAGCATTTT
clone_size: NA; v_call: TRBV2; cdr3_length: 13; d_call: TRBD2; j_call: TRBJ2-7; cdr3_aa: CASRGGSSYEQYF; cdr3_nt: TGTGCCAGTAGGGGCGGGAGCTCCTACGAGCAGTACTTC
clone_size: NA; v_call: TRBV24-1; cdr3_length: 14; d_call: NA; j_call: TRBJ2-7; cdr3_aa: CATSDSGFSYEQYF; cdr3_nt: TGTGCCACCAGTGATTCGGGATTCTCCTACGAGCAGTACTTC
clone_size: NA; v_call: TRBV11-2; cdr3_length: 13; d_call: NA; j_call: TRBJ2-2; cdr3_aa: CASRNRATGELFF; cdr3_nt: TGTGCCAGCAGAAACAGGGCCACCGGGGAGCTGTTTTTT
clone_size: NA; v_call: TRBV28; cdr3_length: 12; d_call: NA; j_call: TRBJ2-7; cdr3_aa: CASARRSYEQYF; cdr3_nt: TGTGCCAGCGCTCGTCGCTCCTACGAGCAGTACTTC
clone_size: NA; v_call: TRBV12-3/TRBV12-4; cdr3_length: 17; d_call: TRBD2; j_call: TRBJ2-5; cdr3_aa: CASSPNKAGVKQETQYF; cdr3_nt: TGTGCCAGCAGCCCAAACAAAGCGGGGGTTAAACAAGAGACCCAGTACTTC
clone_size: few; v_call: TRBV2; cdr3_length: 16; d_call: TRBD2; j_call: TRBJ2-1; cdr3_aa: CASSGDRAGAHNEQFF; cdr3_nt: TGTGCCAGCAGTGGAGATCGAGCGGGAGCACACAATGAGCAGTTCTTC
clone_size: few; v_call: TRBV10-3; cdr3_length: 14; d_call: NA; j_call: TRBJ2-2; cdr3_aa: CAISESIWTGELFF; cdr3_nt: TGTGCCATCAGTGAGTCGATTTGGACCGGGGAGCTGTTTTTT
clone_size: few; v_call: TRBV20-1; cdr3_length: 13; d_call: NA; j_call: TRBJ2-7; cdr3_aa: CSAKEGADYEQYF; cdr3_nt: TGCAGTGCCAAGGAGGGGGCAGACTACGAGCAGTACTTC
clone_size: few; v_call: TRBV29-1; cdr3_length: 14; d_call: TRBD2; j_call: TRBJ2-1; cdr3_aa: CSGLGRASYNEQFF; cdr3_nt: TGCAGCGGCCTCGGGAGGGCCTCCTACAATGAGCAGTTCTTC
clone_size: few; v_call: TRBV6-2/TRBV6-3; cdr3_length: 17; d_call: TRBD2; j_call: TRBJ2-4; cdr3_aa: CASSYASPERGGNIQYF; cdr3_nt: TGTGCCAGCAGTTACGCTTCCCCTGAGCGGGGAGGAAACATTCAGTACTTC
clone_size: NA; v_call: TRBV20-1; cdr3_length: 12; d_call: NA; j_call: TRBJ2-5; cdr3_aa: CSVGGEKETQYF; cdr3_nt: TGCAGTGTTGGCGGGGAAAAAGAGACCCAGTACTTC
clone_size: NA; v_call: TRBV20-1; cdr3_length: 14; d_call: TRBD2; j_call: TRBJ2-1; cdr3_aa: CSAIRREGPHEQFF; cdr3_nt: TGCAGTGCTATTCGGCGGGAGGGCCCCCATGAGCAGTTCTTC
clone_size: few; v_call: TRBV4-3; cdr3_length: 16; d_call: TRBD1; j_call: TRBJ2-5; cdr3_aa: CASSLEGQGGQETQYF; cdr3_nt: TGCGCCAGCAGCCTCGAGGGACAGGGCGGTCAAGAGACCCAGTACTTC
clone_size: NA; v_call: TRBV28; cdr3_length: 13; d_call: NA; j_call: TRBJ2-1; cdr3_aa: CASSLPGHNKQFF; cdr3_nt: TGTGCCAGCAGTTTACCGGGACACAATAAGCAGTTCTTC
clone_size: NA; v_call: TRBV10-3; cdr3_length: 13; d_call: NA; j_call: TRBJ2-3; cdr3_aa: CATRDSHTDTQYF; cdr3_nt: TGTGCCACCCGGGACTCCCACACAGATACGCAGTATTTT
clone_size: many; v_call: TRBV12-3/TRBV12-4; cdr3_length: 13; d_call: NA; j_call: TRBJ1-2; cdr3_aa: CASSWDMNYGYTF; cdr3_nt: TGTGCCAGCAGTTGGGACATGAACTATGGCTACACCTTC
clone_size: few; v_call: TRBV28; cdr3_length: 14; d_call: TRBD2; j_call: TRBJ2-1; cdr3_aa: CASSVGRTYNEQFF; cdr3_nt: TGTGCCAGCAGCGTCGGGAGGACCTACAATGAGCAGTTCTTC
clone_size: few; v_call: TRBV6-5; cdr3_length: 19; d_call: NA; j_call: TRBJ1-2; cdr3_aa: CASSYRAGGGWVSNYGYTF; cdr3_nt: TGTGCCAGCAGTTATCGGGCAGGCGGTGGGTGGGTTTCTAACTATGGCTACACCTTC
clone_size: many; v_call: TRBV29-1; cdr3_length: 16; d_call: TRBD1; j_call: TRBJ2-3; cdr3_aa: CSVSILLGTASDTQYF; cdr3_nt: TGCAGCGTCTCGATTCTATTAGGGACAGCCTCAGATACGCAGTATTTT
clone_size: few; v_call: TRBV28; cdr3_length: 14; d_call: NA; j_call: TRBJ2-7; cdr3_aa: CATFPGPPNYEQYF; cdr3_nt: TGTGCCACCTTTCCGGGGCCTCCAAACTACGAGCAGTACTTC
clone_size: NA; v_call: TRBV15; cdr3_length: 15; d_call: NA; j_call: TRBJ1-2; cdr3_aa: CATSRSITTSIRYTF; cdr3_nt: TGTGCCACCAGCAGATCCATAACTACTTCCATCCGATACACCTTC
clone_size: few; v_call: TRBV11-1; cdr3_length: 20; d_call: TRBD2; j_call: TRBJ2-1; cdr3_aa: CASTPDPGLAGGRSYNEQFF; cdr3_nt: TGTGCCAGCACCCCCGATCCGGGACTAGCGGGGGGCCGCTCCTACAATGAGCAGTTCTTC
clone_size: few; v_call: TRBV20-1; cdr3_length: 13; d_call: NA; j_call: TRBJ1-6; cdr3_aa: CSPNGQPNSPLHF; cdr3_nt: TGCAGCCCTAATGGACAGCCGAATTCACCCCTCCACTTT
clone_size: NA; v_call: TRBV12-3/TRBV12-4; cdr3_length: 15; d_call: TRBD1; j_call: TRBJ2-1; cdr3_aa: CASSLGTGWLSEQFF; cdr3_nt: TGTGCCAGCAGTTTGGGGACAGGGTGGTTAAGTGAGCAGTTCTTC
clone_size: many; v_call: TRBV20-1; cdr3_length: 13; d_call: NA; j_call: TRBJ1-2; cdr3_aa: CSARAGTQYGYTF; cdr3_nt: TGCAGTGCTAGAGCCGGGACACAATATGGCTACACCTTC
clone_size: NA; v_call: TRBV6-1; cdr3_length: 15; d_call: NA; j_call: TRBJ2-2; cdr3_aa: CASSETSTNTGELFF; cdr3_nt: TGTGCCAGCAGTGAAACGTCTACTAACACCGGGGAGCTGTTTTTT